The TCR beta chain described here comes from a study of blood T cell repertoires in COVID-19. Study-level information: From T cells, B-cell-depleted T cells, or PBMCs came the material, which was cDNA or gDNA.

As originally analysed: Estimates of nucleated cell counts were drawn from the amplification of reference gene primers. Method: immunoSEQ multiplex PCR; TCRdb's copy keeps in-frame clones and lacks some. V and J calls plus clone size are reproduced from that table; the DNA served to infer D and trimming. This table has around 180,000 clones, roughly nine tenths appearing once. This clone showed up just once. The CDR3 is made up of 16 amino acids. V was cut by 0 bases and J by 2 bases, with 12 bases left in between. Germline CDR1 SGHTS, CDR2 YDEGEE. The source is a man aged 70 or older with active or convalescent COVID-19. The chain has TRBV5-8 and TRBJ1-5; D is uncertain. Material: peripheral blood. The CDR3 region has the DNA TGTGCCAGCAGCTTGGAGGCGGGTGGAGGCAATCAGCCCCAGCATTTT. This sequence encodes CASSLEAGGGNQPQHF.